The 21 T cell receptor beta chains below come from one sample, sequenced in a study of T cell changes during pregnancy in multiple sclerosis. The table came from immunoSEQ multiplex PCR; TCRdb's copy has only in-frame clones and leaves some out. The data contain some 31,000 clones, 80% to 90% of them seen just once; the ten biggest clones take up over 8.5%. The sample consisted of CD8+ T cells from peripheral blood mononuclear cells, taken in the third trimester of pregnancy. These receptors all stem from a female donor with multiple sclerosis, enrolled in a pregnancy study.

In its sample, this clone was seen once. This chain links TRBV18 with TRBJ1-1; D is perhaps TRBD1 (5 bases). The germline V gene encodes CDR1 KGHSH and CDR2 LQKENI. Trimming shortened V by 6 bases and J by 2 bases, and 22 bases separated the two germline ends. CDR3 size: 17 residues. DNA for the CDR3: TGTGCCAGCTCCACAGGCAGGGAGGGTGGAGGAAACACTGAAGCTTTCTTT. Its translation: CASSTGREGGGNTEAFF.

The V and J genes are TRBV27 and TRBJ1-1, with D perhaps matching TRBD1 (5 bases). V was pared by 5 bases and J by 7 bases, with 20 bases between. The germline V gene has CDR1 MNHEY and CDR2 SMNVEV (reference sequence). CDR3 length: 15 residues. The CDR3 loop is CASSPNSGIPGEAFF. For the CDR3, the DNA is TGTGCCAGCAGTCCAAATTCAGGGATCCCGGGTGAAGCTTTCTTT.

The rearrangement links TRBV10-3 to TRBJ1-1; D gene ambiguous. This CDR3 region has 11 residues. The germline V gene has CDR1 ENHRY and CDR2 SYGVKD. With 10 bases removed from V and 2 bases from J, the gap between germline ends came to 8 bases. The CDR3: CATTENTEAFF. As DNA, the CDR3 is TGTGCCACCACAGAAAACACTGAAGCTTTCTTT.

The V and J genes are TRBV7-9 and TRBJ2-1; D not certain. Trimming stripped 3 bases from V and 5 bases from J, with 8 bases between. The germline CDR1 and CDR2 sequences are SEHNR and FQNEAQ (reference sequence). This CDR3 region has 13 residues. As DNA, the CDR3 is TGTGCCAGCAGCTTCCTTAACAACAATGAGCAGTTCTTC. Its translation: CASSFLNNNEQFF.

The chain has TRBV20-1 and TRBJ2-7; weak D call: TRBD2 (5 bases). The CDR3 runs to 11 residues. CDR1 is DFQATT, CDR2 SNEGSKA, per germline (reference sequence). The ends were cut back, 3 bases at V and 8 bases at J, with 11 bases in the middle. CDR3 loop: CSASLRGKQYF. The CDR3, as DNA: TGCAGTGCTAGTCTTCGGGGAAAGCAGTACTTC.

The J gene is TRBJ2-7, the V gene TRBV13; 7 bases map to TRBD1. The CDR3 consists of 13 residues. From germline, CDR1 is PRHDT and CDR2 FYEKMQ (reference sequence). Unmatched junction bases numbered 0, after V lost 4 bases and J lost 0 bases. The CDR3 is CASSWDSSYEQYF. CDR3 nucleotides: TGTGCCAGCAGCTGGGACAGCTCCTACGAGCAGTACTTC.

The rearrangement links TRBV7-9 to TRBJ2-7; 10 nucleotides line up with TRBD1. CDR1 and CDR2 (germline): SEHNR, FQNEAQ (reference sequence). The CDR3 spans 14 residues. The V and J ends lost 4 bases and 3 bases, in that order; junction bases with no gene match: 3. The DNA of the CDR3 is TGTGCCAGCAGCTCCCGGACAGGGGGCTACGAGCAGTACTTC. Translated: CASSSRTGGYEQYF.

The chain employs TRBV28 and TRBJ1-5, with D possibly matching TRBD1 (5 bases). Between the trimmed V and J ends, which lost 10 bases and 0 bases, there was a span of 13 bases. The CDR3 totals 14 residues. Germline V gene lookup returns CDR1 MDHEN and CDR2 SYDVKM. CDR3 DNA sequence: TGTGCCACCGCCAGGGTGTATAGCAATCAGCCCCAGCATTTT. Its protein is CATARVYSNQPQHF.

This clone has just one count. V gene TRBV7-9 combines with J gene TRBJ2-1; TRBD2 aligns across 10 bases. The CDR3 is made up of 15 amino acids. The J segment lost 4 bases and the V segment lost 4 bases, leaving 4 bases of the junction unmatched. Germline CDR1 SEHNR, CDR2 FQNEAQ (reference sequence). This CDR3 is CASSSGTSAYNEQFF. The CDR3 DNA sequence: TGTGCCAGCAGCTCCGGGACTAGCGCGTACAATGAGCAGTTCTTC.

The rearrangement joins TRBV9 to TRBJ2-7, with TRBD2 as a possible D gene (6 bases). The germline V and J ends were trimmed by 5 bases and 2 bases, with 29 bases remaining between them. CDR3 size: 19 residues. Per the germline V gene, CDR1 is SGDLS and CDR2 is YYNGEE. Written as DNA, the CDR3 is TGTGCCAGCAGTCCTCCCCTAGGAGCTCGGAAGGAGGGGACCTACGAGCAGTACTTC. Translating it yields CASSPPLGARKEGTYEQYF.

V is TRBV28 and J is TRBJ1-2; D may be TRBD1 (5 bases). Trimming took off 2 bases at V and 6 bases at J, with 7 bases between the two ends. CDR3 length: 12 residues. The germline V gene encodes CDR1 MDHEN and CDR2 SYDVKM. Written as DNA, the CDR3 is TGTGCCAGCAGTTTAGCCAGGGATGGCTACACCTTC. It codes for CASSLARDGYTF.

The rearrangement uses TRBV7-7 and TRBJ2-2, with 9 bases identical to TRBD2. This CDR3 has 17 amino acids. Germline CDR1 and CDR2: SSHAT and FNYEAQ (reference sequence). Trimming removed 5 bases from V and 6 bases from J; junction bases left unmatched: 13. The CDR3 reads CASSPIIKREAPGELFF. The DNA of the CDR3 is TGTGCCAGCAGCCCCATAATTAAGCGGGAGGCCCCCGGGGAGCTGTTTTTT.

This clone has just one count. This chain uses TRBV5-1 with TRBJ2-7; D may be TRBD1 (6 bases). The CDR3 runs 15 residues. V gave up 0 bases and J gave up 1 base, with 11 bases separating them. The germline gives CDR1 SGHRS, CDR2 YFSETQ. The CDR3 loop reads CASSLAQGRSYEQYF. The CDR3 region has the DNA TGCGCCAGCAGCTTGGCTCAGGGGCGATCCTACGAGCAGTACTTC.

The sample holds one count of this clone. The J gene is TRBJ2-7, the V gene TRBV5-6; a weak D match, TRBD1 (6 bases). Germline assignment: CDR1 SGHDT and CDR2 YYEEEE. V lost 0 bases to trimming and J lost 3 bases, with 10 bases between them. The CDR3 runs to 14 residues. In DNA, the CDR3 is TGTGCCAGCAGCTTGGGAGGACAGCTCTACGAGCAGTACTTC. Its translation: CASSLGGQLYEQYF.

V and J are TRBV7-8 and TRBJ1-1; D gene unclear. Germline V gene lookup returns CDR1 SGHVS and CDR2 FQNEAQ. This CDR3 is 14 amino acids long. V lost 8 bases, J lost 1 base, and 14 bases lay in between. In nucleotides, the CDR3 is TGTGCCAGCCGACGGGGTCTGGGGAACACTGAAGCTTTCTTT. Its protein is CASRRGLGNTEAFF.

The CDR3 reads CASSHRVSGNTIYF. DNA for the CDR3: TGTGCCAGCAGCCACAGGGTCTCTGGAAACACCATATATTTT. The rearrangement links TRBV7-9 to TRBJ1-3; D possibly corresponds to TRBD1 (6 bases). V dropped 5 bases and J dropped 0 bases, with 8 bases sitting between them. The CDR3 is made up of 14 amino acids. Germline V gene sequence: CDR1 SEHNR, CDR2 FQNEAQ (reference sequence).

This rearrangement joins TRBV27 to TRBJ2-2; TRBD2 agrees at 14 bases. Unmatched junction bases numbered 15, after V lost 3 bases and J lost 9 bases. The CDR3 has 19 residues. Germline V lookup: CDR1 MNHEY, CDR2 SMNVEV (reference sequence). The DNA for the CDR3 is TGTGCCAGCAGTTTGACGACTAGCGGGGGGGCAGCTTTAACTAGGGAGCTGTTTTTT. Amino acid sequence: CASSLTTSGGAALTRELFF.

CDR3 coding DNA: TGTGCCAGCAGTTTCTTGTCGGGTGAAAGCAATCAGCCCCAGCATTTT. This gives the protein CASSFLSGESNQPQHF. This sequence joins TRBV27 and TRBJ1-5; D remains unclear. Germline lookup yields CDR1 MNHEY and CDR2 SMNVEV (reference sequence). V dropped 3 bases and J dropped 1 base, with 13 bases sitting between them. This CDR3 has 16 amino acids.

CDR3 loop: CAFRDSYGYTF. Written as DNA, the CDR3 is TGTGCCTTCCGGGACAGCTATGGCTACACCTTC. This chain links TRBV30 with TRBJ1-2; 7 bases are a match to TRBD1. V was clipped by 7 bases and J by 4 bases; unmatched bases: 3. This CDR3 region has 11 residues. Germline CDR1 is GTSNPN and CDR2 is SVGIG (reference sequence).

The J gene is TRBJ1-2, the V gene TRBV25-1; D may be TRBD1 (6 bases). The V end was cut by 4 bases, the J end by 8 bases, with 14 bases between. The CDR3 covers 13 residues. Germline loops: CDR1 MGHDK, CDR2 SYGVNS. Here the CDR3 reads CASSGLQGKGYTF. CDR3 DNA: TGTGCCAGCAGTGGGCTACAGGGTAAGGGCTACACCTTC.

The chain couples TRBV6-5 to TRBJ1-1; 9 bases agree with TRBD1. Germline V gene data show CDR1 as MNHEY and CDR2 as SVGAGI. V gave up 4 bases and J gave up 6 bases; unmatched junction bases: 6. This CDR3 is 14 amino acids long. The CDR3 here is CASSFGQGTPEAFF. DNA of the CDR3: TGTGCCAGCAGTTTCGGACAGGGGACCCCTGAAGCTTTCTTT.